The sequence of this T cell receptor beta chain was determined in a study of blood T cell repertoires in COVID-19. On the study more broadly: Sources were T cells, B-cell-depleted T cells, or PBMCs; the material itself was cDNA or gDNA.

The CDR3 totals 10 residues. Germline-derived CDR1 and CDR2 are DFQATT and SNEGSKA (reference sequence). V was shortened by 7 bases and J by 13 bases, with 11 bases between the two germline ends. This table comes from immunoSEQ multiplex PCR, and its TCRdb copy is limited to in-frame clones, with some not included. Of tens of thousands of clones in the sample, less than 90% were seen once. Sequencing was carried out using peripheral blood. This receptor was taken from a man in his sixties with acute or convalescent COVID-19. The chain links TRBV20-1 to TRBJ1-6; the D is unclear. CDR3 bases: TGCAGTGTAGCCCCAAACCCCCTCCACTTT. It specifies CSVAPNPLHF.